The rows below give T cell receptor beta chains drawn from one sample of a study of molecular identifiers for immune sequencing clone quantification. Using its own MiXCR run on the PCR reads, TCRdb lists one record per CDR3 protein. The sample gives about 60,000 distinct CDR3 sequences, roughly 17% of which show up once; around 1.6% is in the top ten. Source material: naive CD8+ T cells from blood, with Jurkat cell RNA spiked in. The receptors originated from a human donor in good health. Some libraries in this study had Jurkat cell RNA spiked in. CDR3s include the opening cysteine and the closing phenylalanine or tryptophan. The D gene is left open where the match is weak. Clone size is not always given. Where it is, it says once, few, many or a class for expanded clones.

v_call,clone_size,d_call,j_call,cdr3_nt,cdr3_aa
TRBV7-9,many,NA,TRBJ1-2,TGTGCCTCGTACGCAGCTAACTATGGCTACACCTTC,CASYAANYGYTF
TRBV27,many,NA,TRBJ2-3,TGTGCCAGCAGTTTACTCGCCGACGATACGCAGTATTTT,CASSLLADDTQYF
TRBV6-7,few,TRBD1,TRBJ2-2,TGTGCCAGCAGTCGCCGGGACAGTCTTTGCACCGGGGAGCTGTTTTTT,CASSRRDSLCTGELFF
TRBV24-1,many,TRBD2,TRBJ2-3,TGTGCCACCAGTGATACGGGACTAGACTCGTACCCCACAGATACGCAGTATTTT,CATSDTGLDSYPTDTQYF
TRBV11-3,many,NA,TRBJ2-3,TGTGCCAGCAGCCCCGGGGGTAGCGGCGATACGCAGTATTTT,CASSPGGSGDTQYF
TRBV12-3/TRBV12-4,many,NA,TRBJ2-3,TGTGCCAGCGGTAGCGGCACAGATACGCAGTATTTT,CASGSGTDTQYF
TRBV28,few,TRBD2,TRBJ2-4,TGTGCCAGCAGTCATGGGACTACCCAAGCCAAAAACACTCAGTACTTC,CASSHGTTQAKNTQYF
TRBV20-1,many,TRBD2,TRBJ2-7,TGCAGTGCTACCGGGATAGCGGGAGAAAACTACGAGCAGTACTTC,CSATGIAGENYEQYF
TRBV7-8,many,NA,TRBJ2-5,TGTGCCAGCAGCTTACCCCCCCCCCGGGTCTCCGTTCGGCAAGAGACCCAGTACTTC,CASSLPPPRVSVRQETQYF
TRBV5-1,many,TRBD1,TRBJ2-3,TGCGCCAGCAGCTTGGTTCAGGGGGCAGATACGCAGTATTTT,CASSLVQGADTQYF
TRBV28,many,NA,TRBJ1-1,TGTGCCAGCAGTTTCGGGGGGGAGGGGACTGAAGCTTTCTTT,CASSFGGEGTEAFF
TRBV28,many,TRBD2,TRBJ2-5,TGTGCCAGCAGTTTGTGGCGGGAGCCACCTCAAGAGACCCAGTACTTC,CASSLWREPPQETQYF
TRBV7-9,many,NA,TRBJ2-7,TGTGCCAGCAGCCCTGGGCCCCGCTACGAGCAGTACTTC,CASSPGPRYEQYF
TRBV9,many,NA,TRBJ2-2,TGTGCCAGCAGCCATATGGGGAACGGGGAGCTGTTTTTT,CASSHMGNGELFF
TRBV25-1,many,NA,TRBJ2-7,TGTGCCAGCGGAGAGCCCCCTCAGTACTTC,CASGEPPQYF
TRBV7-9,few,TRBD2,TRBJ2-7,TGTGCCAGCAGCGCACTAGCGGGAGGGCGAGCCGAGCAGTACTTC,CASSALAGGRAEQYF
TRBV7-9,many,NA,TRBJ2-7,TGTGCCAGCAGCGCACAGGGATACGAGCAGTACTTC,CASSAQGYEQYF
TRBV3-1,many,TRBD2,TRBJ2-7,TGTGCCAGCAGCCCCGGGACTAGCGGCTCCTACGAGCAGTACTTC,CASSPGTSGSYEQYF
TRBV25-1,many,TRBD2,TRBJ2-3,TGTGCCAGCAGTAGCGGGATCGCAGATACGCAGTATTTT,CASSSGIADTQYF
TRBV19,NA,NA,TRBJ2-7,TGTGCCAGTAGTCCCGACAGATCCTTTTCCTACGAGCAGTACTTC,CASSPDRSFSYEQYF
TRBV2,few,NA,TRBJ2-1,TGTGCCAGCAGTAATCTAATAGCCCACAATGAGCAGTTCTTC,CASSNLIAHNEQFF
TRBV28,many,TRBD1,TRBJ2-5,TGTGCCAGCAGTGAGGACAGGGGGTACCAAGAGACCCAGTACTTC,CASSEDRGYQETQYF
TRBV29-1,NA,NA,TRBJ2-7,TGCAGCGTTGATAGGGGAAGGAACCCCTACGAGCAGTATTTC,CSVDRGRNPYEQYF
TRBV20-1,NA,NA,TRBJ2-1,TGCGGTGCTAGACGACGGGATTACAATGAGCAGTTCTTC,CGARRRDYNEQFF
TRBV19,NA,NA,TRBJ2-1,TGTGCCAGTAGTTTAGGAATGAATGAGCAGTTCTTC,CASSLGMNEQFF
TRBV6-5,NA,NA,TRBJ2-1,TGTGCCAGCAGGGTATCTTTGGACGGATCTGGGGGTGACAATGAACAGTTCTTC,CASRVSLDGSGGDNEQFF
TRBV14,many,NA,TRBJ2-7,TGTGCCAGCAGCCACACCGGGACAACTTACGAGCAGTACTTC,CASSHTGTTYEQYF
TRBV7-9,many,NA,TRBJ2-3,TGTGCCAGCAGCTGGGACCCGATGCCCACAGATACGCAGTATTTT,CASSWDPMPTDTQYF
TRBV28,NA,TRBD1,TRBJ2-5,TGTGCCAGCAGTCCCGGGACAGGGATCCAGGAGACCCAGTACTTC,CASSPGTGIQETQYF
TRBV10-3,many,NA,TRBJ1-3,TGTGCCATCAGTGAGTCTGGGGGCGGTGGTGGAGTCACCATATATTTT,CAISESGGGGGVTIYF
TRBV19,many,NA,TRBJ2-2,TGTGCCAGTAATGAGGCACTACCCAACACCGGGGAGCTGTTTTTT,CASNEALPNTGELFF
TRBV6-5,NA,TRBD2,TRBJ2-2,TGTGCCAGCAGTTACACGGGGGGGAGCGGGAGGGTTATCGGGGAGCTGTTTTTT,CASSYTGGSGRVIGELFF
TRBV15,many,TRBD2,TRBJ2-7,TGTGCCACCAGCAGAGACTCCCTAGCAGCGGGGGCGTACGAGCAGTACTTC,CATSRDSLAAGAYEQYF
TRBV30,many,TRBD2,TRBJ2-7,TGTGCCTGGCAGCGGGAGGCGGGTTCCTACGAGCAGTACTTC,CAWQREAGSYEQYF
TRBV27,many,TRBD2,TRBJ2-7,TGTGCCAGCAGTACCGCCATTACCCCAGGACTAGCGGGTTACGAGCAGTACTTC,CASSTAITPGLAGYEQYF
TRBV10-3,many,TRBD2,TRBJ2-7,TGTGCCATCAGTGAGTCTGCCATAGCGGGCTACGAGCAGTACTTC,CAISESAIAGYEQYF
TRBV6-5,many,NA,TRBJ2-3,TGTGCCAGCAGTCCAGCACCAAGCACAGATACGCAGTATTTT,CASSPAPSTDTQYF
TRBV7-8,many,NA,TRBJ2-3,TGTGCCAGCACTGAACCGAATAAGAATACAGATACGCAGTATTTT,CASTEPNKNTDTQYF
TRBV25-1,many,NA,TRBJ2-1,TGTGCCAGCAGCCGAGCCTACAATGAGCAGTTCTTC,CASSRAYNEQFF
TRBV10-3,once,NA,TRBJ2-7,TGTGCCATGGGGGGGGCGAACTCCTACGAGCAGTACTTC,CAMGGANSYEQYF
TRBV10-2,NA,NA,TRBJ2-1,TGCGCCAGCAGTGAGTCCTGGGTCGGGAGCCCCAACTACAATGAGCAGTTCTTC,CASSESWVGSPNYNEQFF
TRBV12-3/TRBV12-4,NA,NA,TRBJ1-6,TGTGCCAGCACTGGGGGAGGTTCACCCCTCCACTTT,CASTGGGSPLHF
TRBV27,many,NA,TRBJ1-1,TGTGCCAGCAGTTTATCAGGGTTCACTGAAGCTTTCTTT,CASSLSGFTEAFF
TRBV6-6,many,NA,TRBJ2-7,TGTGCCAGCAGTTACGGGACCTCCTACGAGCAGTACTTC,CASSYGTSYEQYF
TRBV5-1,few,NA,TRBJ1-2,TGCGCCAGCAGCTTTGCAGGGGATAACTATGGCTACACCTTC,CASSFAGDNYGYTF
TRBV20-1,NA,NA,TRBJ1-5,TGCAGTGCTAGAGATCAGGGGCTCGGCAATCAGCCCCAGCATTTT,CSARDQGLGNQPQHF
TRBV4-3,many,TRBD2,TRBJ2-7,TGCGCCAGCAGCCAGACCGGGACTAGCGGCTACGAGCAGTACTTC,CASSQTGTSGYEQYF
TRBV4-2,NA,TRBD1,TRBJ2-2,TGTGCCAGCGGCCAGACAGGGGGTTACGGGGAGCTGTTTTTT,CASGQTGGYGELFF
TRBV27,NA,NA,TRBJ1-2,TGTGCCAGCAGTTTATCGGGGGACTATGGCTACACCTTC,CASSLSGDYGYTF
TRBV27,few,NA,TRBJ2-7,TGTGCCAGCAGTCCGTGGACACGAAGACCTCCCTACGAGCAGTACTTC,CASSPWTRRPPYEQYF
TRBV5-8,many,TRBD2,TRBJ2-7,TGTGCCAGCAGCTTGGCCGGCGGGAGGGCCCGTTTC,CASSLAGGRARF
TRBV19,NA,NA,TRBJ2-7,TGTGCCAGTAGCCCAATGGGTTATGTAGGGACCCACGAGCAGTACTTC,CASSPMGYVGTHEQYF
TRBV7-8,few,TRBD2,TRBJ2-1,TGTGCCAGCAGCCTAGGGACTAGCGGGAGTAATGAGCAGTTCTTC,CASSLGTSGSNEQFF
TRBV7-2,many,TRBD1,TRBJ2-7,TGTGCCAGCAGCAAGGGACAGGGTGTCTACGAGCAGTACTTC,CASSKGQGVYEQYF
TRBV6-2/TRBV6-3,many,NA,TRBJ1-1,TGTGCCAGCAGTTATGGAAATGTGATGGCTGAAGCTTTCTTT,CASSYGNVMAEAFF
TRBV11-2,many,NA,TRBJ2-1,TGTGCCAGCAGCCCCCCAGCGGGTATTGGGTCCTACAATGAGCAGTTCTTC,CASSPPAGIGSYNEQFF
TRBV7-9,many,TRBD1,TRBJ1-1,TGTGCCAGCAGTGTTCCAGGGGGAGGGGACACTGAAGCTTTCTTT,CASSVPGGGDTEAFF